This T cell receptor (beta chain) was sequenced for a study of CXCR3-negative and CXCR3-positive naive CD8 T cells (dated by TCRdb to between 2018 and 2021). Looking at the study overall: In total, about 135 million TRB reads were obtained, corresponding to roughly 1.5 +/- 0.3 million reads per library. The TRBV-TRBJ cluster analysis covered naive subsets from about 5 donors and memory cells from 3 donors. Diversity and physicochemical repertoire analyses were performed on around ten donors pooled from two independent experiments.

The sequencer was a NextSeq 550. The Human TCR Profiling Kit (MiLaboratory) was used to prepare UMI-labeled 5' RACE TRB cDNA libraries. The full amount of extracted RNA was used for cDNA synthesis, and the full amount of resulting cDNA was used for PCR amplification. Libraries were prepared in parallel with an identical number of PCR cycles. In the paper's pipeline: MIGEC and MiXCR extracted about 48,000 +/- 9,800 unique UMI-labeled TRB cDNA molecules per library, requiring at least two reads per UMI. On average, around 40,000 +/- 10,000 functional in-frame TRB CDR3 nucleotide clonotypes lacking stop codons were found per library. Diversity metrics, including normalized Shannon-Wiener and Chao1, were computed in VDJtools after downsampling to 5000 UMI-labeled TRB molecules per sample. VDJtools was used to calculate clonotype-size-weighted physicochemical properties of the central five CDR3 residues, namely interaction energy, strength, volume and Kidera factor 4. The reads were reprocessed in TCRdb, with one entry per CDR3 protein sequence and no accompanying DNA. TCRdb's processing, not the study's, gives the V and J calls here. The sample's table lists a count of 85,000 to 130,000 distinct CDR3 sequences. Of the sample, 0.35% to 0.4% is held by the ten largest clones.

Paper-wide results and their limitations: Similar TRBV-TRBJ usage was shown by naive CXCR3-negative and CXCR3-positive cells from the same donor, whereas distinct patterns were shown by memory cells. Because surface CD5, which has been linked to self-reactivity in mice, was comparable between naive subsets, TCR interaction strength was also inferred from TRB CDR3 physicochemical properties. TRB CDR3s from CXCR3-positive naive cells showed higher hydrophobicity (lower Kidera factor 4), lower energy, and higher strength and volume indices than CXCR3-negative naive cells. Because CXCR3 expression was partially decreased after cryopreservation, freshly isolated PBMCs were used for most assays. Comparably high repertoire diversity was found in both naive subsets, whereas much lower repertoire diversity was found in memory CD8+ T cells.

The CDR3 covers 13 residues, taking in both the cysteine and the phenylalanine. DNA for this receptor is not on file. Worth noting for this clonotype: It has no known antigen specificity.

For every CD8+ T cell subset, approximately 300,000 cells were flow-sorted straight into RLT lysis buffer, and each subset was sorted in triplicate. Naive CD8+ T cells were defined stringently as CD45RO-CCR7+CD27+CD95- to exclude memory contaminants. Peripheral blood mononuclear cells were isolated from buffy coats by standard density gradient centrifugation. A FACSAria III was used to flow-sort naive CXCR3-negative and CXCR3-positive CD8+ T cells. Total RNA was extracted from sorted cells with an RNeasy Mini Kit. This clonotype was obtained from a human donor in good health. Some clones in this sample may be carry-over from other donors' samples. Recombination joined TRBV12-3 or TRBV12-4 with TRBJ1-2; TCRdb gives TRBD1 as the D gene, but with no DNA this cannot be confirmed. The sequencing input was naive CXCR3+ CD8+ T cells from blood. The cell subset or site label, read with the paper, signifies: CD45RO-CCR7+CD27+CD95- naive CD8+ T cells expressing CXCR3 (TNR3+). The encoded CDR3 is CASSLGGNYGYTF.